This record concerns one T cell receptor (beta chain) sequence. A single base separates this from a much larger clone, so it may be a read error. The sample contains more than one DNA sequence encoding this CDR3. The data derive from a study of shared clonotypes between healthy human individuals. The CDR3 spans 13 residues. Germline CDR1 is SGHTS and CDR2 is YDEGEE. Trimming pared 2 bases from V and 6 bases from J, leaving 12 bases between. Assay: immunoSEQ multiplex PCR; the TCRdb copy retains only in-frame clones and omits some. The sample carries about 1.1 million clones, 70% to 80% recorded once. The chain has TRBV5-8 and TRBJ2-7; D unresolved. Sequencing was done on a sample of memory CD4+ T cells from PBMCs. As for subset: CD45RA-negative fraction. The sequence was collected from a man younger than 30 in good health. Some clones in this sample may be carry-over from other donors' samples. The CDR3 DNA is TGTGCCAGCAGCTTTGTACCCGCCGGCGAGCAGTACTTC. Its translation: CASSFVPAGEQYF.